The present TCR beta chain was sequenced within a study of cytomegalovirus exposure and HLA in healthy donors. Use of 60 Vbeta and 13 Jbeta primers characterized the PCR. Libraries were prepared by immunoSEQ multiplex PCR; TCRdb keeps only in-frame clonotypes and omits some of them. The sample includes 110,000 or so clones, around 80% seen only once; the top ten take 2% to 2.5%. Germline V gene data show CDR1 as LNHNV and CDR2 as YYDKDF (reference sequence). The trim removed 3 bases at V and 3 bases at J, leaving 2 bases unmatched. CDR3 length: 14 amino acids. The sequenced material came from PBMCs. The chain carries TRBV15 and TRBJ2-5, with 9 bases fitting TRBD1. The sequence came from a man under 40 in good health and CMV-seronegative. DNA for the CDR3: TGTGCCACCAGCAGGGGGGACAGGGAAGAGACCCAGTACTTC. Translating it yields CATSRGDREETQYF.